The clone carrying this T cell receptor (beta chain) came up many times. The data originate from a study of CD8 T cells in ankylosing spondylitis. One entry per CDR3 protein results from TCRdb running MiXCR on the 5' RACE reads. The data contain about 360,000 distinct CDR3 sequences, roughly 20% of them seen just once; the ten biggest clones take up 13%. This CDR3 has 15 residues. The V end was cut by 3 bases, the J end by 7 bases, with 16 bases between. The TCR originated in a male donor with ankylosing spondylitis or in good health (not recorded which). The chain joins TRBV12-3 or TRBV12-4 to TRBJ2-1, with a tentative D call TRBD2 (6 bases). Sample: blood, either unsorted or a sorted T cell fraction (not recorded which). The chain's CDR3 is CASSFGSHIDNEQFF. The CDR3 DNA is TGTGCCAGCAGTTTCGGGAGTCACATCGATAATGAGCAGTTCTTC.